The clone carrying this TCR beta chain has more than one count but fewer than ten. Its antigen is still unknown. Template-switch 5'RACE cDNA synthesis added a 10-nucleotide unique molecular identifier. TCRdb independently ran MiXCR on the 5' RACE reads; one entry per CDR3 protein. Here the sample spans about 71,000 distinct CDR3 sequences, roughly a tenth being singletons. Time point indicated: longitudinal time-point 1 (baseline). In germline, CDR1 is MDHEN, CDR2 SYDVKM. The CDR3 has 11 residues. V lost 5 bases and J 3 bases, leaving 5 bases between the germline ends. This sample was included in a study of neurological immune-mediated disorders. Findings of the study overall: The absence of any CDR3 amino acid sequence shared by expanded clones across subjects suggests that repertoires were private in all groups. Falling below healthy controls, multiple sclerosis showed the least TCR clonal expansion, while HTLV-1-associated myelopathy showed the most.

This TCR came from a man younger than 40 in good health. Sequencing was done on a sample of PBMCs. The V gene is TRBV28, the J gene TRBJ2-7; D is uncertain. The CDR3 sequence is CASSISYEQYF. CDR3 nucleotide sequence: TGTGCCAGCAGTATCAGCTACGAGCAGTACTTC. Based on the CDR3 plus reference TRBV28 and TRBJ2-7, the full variable domain is DVKVTQSSRYLVKRTGEKVFLECVQDMDHENMFWYRQDPGLGLRLIYFSYDVKMKEKGDIPEGYSVSREKKERFSLILESASTNQTSMYLCASSISYEQYFGPGTRLTVT.